This T cell receptor beta chain is from a study of blood T cell repertoires in COVID-19. Study-wide background: Samples came from the United States, Italy and Spain, spanning acute and convalescent COVID-19. The analysed material was cDNA or gDNA that came from T cells, B-cell-depleted T cells, or PBMCs.

Per the study methods: The authors estimated nucleated cell counts from reference gene primer amplification. Method: immunoSEQ multiplex PCR; TCRdb's copy keeps in-frame clones and lacks some. Clonal size and the V and J genes are those of that table, whereas D and trimming came from the DNA. The sample lists 150,000 to 200,000 clones, 70% to 90% occurring once. The germline CDR1 and CDR2 sequences are SGHDT and YYEEEE. The CDR3 has 14 amino acids. The germline V and J ends were trimmed by 0 bases and 6 bases, with 11 bases remaining between them. The rearrangement links TRBV5-6 to TRBJ2-3; D is perhaps TRBD2 (6 bases). The sequence derives from a human donor with active or convalescent COVID-19. The donor label of this sample is uncertain. Sequenced material: peripheral blood. The CDR3 is CASSLVRGRDTQYF. CDR3 bases: TGTGCCAGCAGCTTGGTTCGGGGGAGGGATACGCAGTATTTT.